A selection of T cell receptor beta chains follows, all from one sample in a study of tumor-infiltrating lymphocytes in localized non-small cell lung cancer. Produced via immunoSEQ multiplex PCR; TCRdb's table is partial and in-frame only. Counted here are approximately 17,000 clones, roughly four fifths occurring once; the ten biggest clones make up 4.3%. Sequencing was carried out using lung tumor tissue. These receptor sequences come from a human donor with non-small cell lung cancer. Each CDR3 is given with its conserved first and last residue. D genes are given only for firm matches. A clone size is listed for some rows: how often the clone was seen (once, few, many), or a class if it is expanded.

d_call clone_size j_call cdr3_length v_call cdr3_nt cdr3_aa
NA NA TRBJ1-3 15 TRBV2 TGTGCCAGCGGTAGCTACAGTTACTCTGGAAACACCATATATTTT CASGSYSYSGNTIYF
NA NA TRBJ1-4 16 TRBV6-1 TGTGCCAGCAGTGTTACCGGGGGGGCAACTAATGAAAAACTGTTTTTT CASSVTGGATNEKLFF
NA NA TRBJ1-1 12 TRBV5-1 TGCGCCAGCAGCTTGGAGGGGACTGAAGCTTTCTTT CASSLEGTEAFF
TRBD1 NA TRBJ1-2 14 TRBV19 TGTGCCACGACGACAGGGGTAATTAACTATGGCTACACCTTC CATTTGVINYGYTF
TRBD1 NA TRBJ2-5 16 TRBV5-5 TGTGCCAGCAGCCAGGGACAGGGGGCCACCCAAGAGACCCAGTACTTC CASSQGQGATQETQYF
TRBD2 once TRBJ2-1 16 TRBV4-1 TGCGCCAGCAGCCAGGGGACTAGCGGTTCCTACAATGAGCAGTTCTTC CASSQGTSGSYNEQFF
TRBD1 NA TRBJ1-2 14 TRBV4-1 TGCGCCAGCACGCCCGGACAGGGGGCTTTTGGCTACACCTTC CASTPGQGAFGYTF
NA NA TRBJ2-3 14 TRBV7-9 TGTGCCAGCAGCTTAGACCAGGGCACAGATACGCAGTATTTT CASSLDQGTDTQYF
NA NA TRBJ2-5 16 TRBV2 TGTGCCAGCAGTGAGACACAGGGTCGGTTTCAAGAGACCCAGTACTTC CASSETQGRFQETQYF
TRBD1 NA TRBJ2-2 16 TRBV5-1 TGCGCCAGCAGAGGGGGACAGGGATCCAACACCGGGGAGCTGTTTTTT CASRGGQGSNTGELFF
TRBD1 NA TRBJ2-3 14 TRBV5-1 TGCGCCAGCAGCTTGGGACAGGGGTCAGATACGCAGTATTTT CASSLGQGSDTQYF
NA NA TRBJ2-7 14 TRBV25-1 TGTGCCAGCAGCCTCCAGGGGCTAGTCAACGAGCAGTACTTC CASSLQGLVNEQYF
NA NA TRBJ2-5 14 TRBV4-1 TGCGCCAGCAGCCCTCACCGAGGGACAGAGACCCAGTACTTC CASSPHRGTETQYF
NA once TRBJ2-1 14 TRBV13 TGTGCCAGCAGCTTAACTAGGAGCTACAATGAGCAGTTCTTC CASSLTRSYNEQFF
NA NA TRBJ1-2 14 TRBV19 TGTGCCAGTAGTATCCGGGACAAAAGGGATGGCTACACCTTC CASSIRDKRDGYTF